This T cell receptor (beta chain) was sequenced during a study of blood T cell repertoires in COVID-19. About the study: Sites across the United States, Italy and Spain contributed samples from acute and convalescent COVID-19. T cells, B-cell-depleted T cells, or PBMCs supplied cDNA or gDNA.

Authors' methods: Reference gene primer amplification yielded estimated nucleated cell counts. TCRdb's copy holds only in-frame clones and misses some; the assay was immunoSEQ multiplex PCR. From that table come the V and J calls and clone size; the DNA was used to work out D and trimming. The table includes 110,000 to 150,000 clones, 65% to 80% detected once. Trimming pared 1 base from V and 1 base from J, leaving 12 bases between. Germline CDR1 reads SGHKS; CDR2 reads YYEKEE (reference sequence). The CDR3 has 16 residues. This clone appeared a few times. This TCR came from a man in his sixties with acute or convalescent COVID-19. The sequenced sample was peripheral blood. This chain joins TRBV5-5 and TRBJ1-3; D call uncertain. The CDR3 spells CASSLFQSVSGNTIYF. The CDR3 nucleotides are TGTGCCAGCAGCTTGTTCCAATCGGTTTCTGGAAACACCATATATTTT. The variable domain in full, with the rest retrieved from reference TRBV5-5 and TRBJ1-3, is DAGVTQSPTHLIKTRGQQVTLRCSPISGHKSVSWYQQVLGQGPQFIFQYYEKEERGRGNFPDRFSARQFPNYSSELNVNALLLGDSALYLCASSLFQSVSGNTIYFGEGSWLTVV.